This TCR beta chain is from a study of blood T cell repertoires in COVID-19. Study at large: PBMCs, B-cell-depleted T cells, or T cells were the source of the cDNA or gDNA that made up the material.

Patients at the Seattle site were enrolled during active infection and followed longitudinally. From germline, CDR1 is WNHNN and CDR2 SYGVQD (reference sequence). This CDR3 region has 15 residues. Trimming at V came to 10 bases and at J to 0 bases, leaving 8 bases not matched to a gene. Only one count was recorded for this clone. As originally analysed: Scientists estimated how many nucleated cells there were by amplifying reference gene primers. Sequencing used immunoSEQ multiplex PCR; TCRdb keeps in-frame clones, though not all of them. V and J calls and clone size are copied from that table; D and trimming were computed from the DNA. This table has about 310,000 clones, 85% to 90% appearing once.

The rearrangement joins TRBV10-1 to TRBJ2-3; the match to TRBD2 covers 9 bases. The sequence was obtained from a woman between 40 and 55 years old with COVID-19, enrolled during active disease. Input material: peripheral blood. The CDR3 is CAIPRGGLSTDTQYF. The CDR3 coding sequence is TGCGCCATCCCGCGGGGGGGATTAAGCACAGATACGCAGTATTTT.